These 32 T cell receptor beta chains share one sample of origin, sequenced in a study of immune evolution from preneoplasia to lung adenocarcinoma. Generated by immunoSEQ multiplex PCR, the TCRdb table keeps only in-frame clones and is missing some. The sample carries around 5,000 clones, roughly 77% recorded once. Sequenced sample: FFPE minimally invasive lung adenocarcinoma tissue. The origin of the receptors is a person aged 65 to 85 with lung adenocarcinoma.

The sample holds one count of this clone. This sequence joins TRBV18 and TRBJ2-5, with no clear D. CDR1 is KGHSH, CDR2 LQKENI, per germline. The V end lost 0 bases, the J end lost 2 bases, and 10 bases lay between the germline ends. The CDR3 loop spans 15 amino acids. The DNA for the CDR3 is TGTGCCAGCTCACCACCGGTCCAGCTTCAAGAGACCCAGTACTTC. Its protein product is CASSPPVQLQETQYF. Full variable domain (outside the CDR3, taken from reference TRBV18 and TRBJ2-5): NAGVMQNPRHLVRRRGQEARLRCSPMKGHSHVYWYRQLPEEGLKFMVYLQKENIIDESGMPKERFSAEFPKEGPSILRIQQVVRGDSAAYFCASSPPVQLQETQYFGPGTRLLVL.

Only a few counts were recorded for this clone. This sequence joins TRBV23-1 and TRBJ1-4; D not certain. TRBV23-1 is given ORF status, its function remaining uncertain. Trimming cost V 0 bases and J 8 bases, with 7 bases left between them. This CDR3 is 13 amino acids long. CDR3 loop: CASSQSRLEKLFF. For the CDR3, the DNA is TGCGCCAGCAGTCAATCGAGGTTAGAAAAACTGTTTTTT.

The chain is built from TRBV10-1 and TRBJ2-1; no clear D gene. This CDR3 is built from 12 residues. Per the germline V gene, CDR1 is WNHNN and CDR2 is SYGVQD (reference sequence). V gave up 6 bases and J gave up 7 bases, with 10 bases separating them. The CDR3 protein is CASRASGNEQFF. CDR3 DNA: TGCGCCAGCAGGGCCAGTGGAAATGAGCAGTTCTTC.

The V gene is TRBV10-2, the J gene TRBJ2-1, with D maybe TRBD1 (6 bases). Germline CDR1 reads WSHSY; CDR2 reads SAAADI. This CDR3 contains 15 residues. V lost 7 bases, J lost 3 bases, and 16 bases lay in between. This CDR3 is CASTAGTISYNEQFF. The CDR3 DNA is TGCGCCAGCACCGCCGGGACAATCAGCTACAATGAGCAGTTCTTC.

The V gene is TRBV7-9, the J gene TRBJ2-7, with TRBD2 identical over 12 bases. The V segment lost 11 bases and the J segment 5 bases; nucleotides outside the gene matches: 7. The V gene's germline CDR1 is SEHNR and CDR2 FQNEAQ (reference sequence). The length of the CDR3 is 13 residues. Here the CDR3 reads CAVRTSGTDEQYF. The DNA of the CDR3 is TGTGCCGTCAGGACTAGCGGGACAGACGAGCAGTACTTC.

The rearrangement uses TRBV5-1 and TRBJ2-2; D is unclear. CDR3 length: 14 residues. Germline values: CDR1 SGHRS, CDR2 YFSETQ. The V end lost 2 bases, the J end lost 1 base, and 6 bases lay between the germline ends. The CDR3 DNA is TGCGCCAGCAGCTTCACGTTGAACACCGGGGAGCTGTTTTTT. Translating gives CASSFTLNTGELFF.

The chain joins TRBV5-1 to TRBJ1-3; D gene ambiguous. Trimming shortened V by 0 bases and J by 0 bases, and 7 bases separated the two germline ends. Germline V CDR1 and CDR2: SGHRS, YFSETQ. The CDR3 runs to 15 residues. CDR3 bases: TGCGCCAGCAGCTTGGCGGGTGACTCTGGAAACACCATATATTTT. Its protein product is CASSLAGDSGNTIYF.

Turning to this clone: Germline is not matched at one junction end, which may reflect a read error. This chain links TRBV7-2 with TRBJ1-2, with D hard to call. Germline CDR1 SGHTA, CDR2 FQGNSA. The CDR3 loop spans 15 amino acids. The CDR3 region is CASRLVGDTLSGYTF. CDR3 nucleotides: TGTGCCAGCAGATTAGTGGGCGATACCCTATCCGGCTACACCTTC.

As concerns this clone: Other DNA sequences from this sample encode an identical CDR3 as well. This chain uses TRBV6-5 with TRBJ2-7; D not resolved. Trimming took off 2 bases at V and 1 base at J, with 12 bases between the two ends. Germline CDR1 is MNHEY and CDR2 is SVGAGI. This CDR3 comprises 15 residues. The CDR3 DNA follows: TGTGCCAGCAGTTACCCGTTCGGTGCGTCCTACGAGCAGTACTTC. It translates to CASSYPFGASYEQYF.

This clone has more than one count but fewer than ten. The genes are TRBV25-1 and TRBJ2-1; 8 nucleotides line up with TRBD2. Germline CDR1 and CDR2: MGHDK and SYGVNS. The ends lost 2 bases at V and 6 bases at J; junction bases unmatched: 6. CDR3 length: 15 residues. DNA for the CDR3: TGTGCCAGCAGTGAAAGCGGGAGAATGGTCAATGAGCAGTTCTTC. It is translated as CASSESGRMVNEQFF.

This clone has only a few counts. The rearrangement links TRBV2 to TRBJ2-3; D perhaps matches TRBD2 (5 bases). Germline V lookup: CDR1 SNHLY, CDR2 FYNNEI. V dropped 1 base and J dropped 5 bases, with 16 bases sitting between them. The length of the CDR3 is 16 residues. The CDR3 DNA reads TGTGCCAGCAGTGAAGGCTTCCCGGGAATCGGAGATACGCAGTATTTT. Translated, it gives CASSEGFPGIGDTQYF.

This clone was recorded a few times. The chain combines TRBV18 with TRBJ1-5; D not certain. The CDR3 loop spans 15 amino acids. Germline lookup yields CDR1 KGHSH and CDR2 LQKENI. Trimming took 5 bases from V and 0 from J, leaving 11 bases between them. CDR3 region: CASSVMSHSNQPQHF. The CDR3 nucleotides read TGTGCCAGCTCAGTTATGTCGCATAGCAATCAGCCCCAGCATTTT.

The chain couples TRBV6-5 to TRBJ2-2; the D is unclear. The CDR3 loop spans 16 amino acids. V dropped 0 bases and J dropped 4 bases, with 12 bases sitting between them. Germline V lookup: CDR1 MNHEY, CDR2 SVGAGI. The CDR3 region is CASSYSVTPPTGELFF. CDR3 DNA: TGTGCCAGCAGTTACTCGGTCACCCCACCCACCGGGGAGCTGTTTTTT.

This clone was seen a single time. The J gene is TRBJ2-1, the V gene TRBV7-3; D unclear. The germline gives CDR1 SGHTA, CDR2 FQGTGA. The CDR3 is 15 amino acids. V lost 5 bases, J lost 2 bases, and 13 bases lay in between. The CDR3 DNA reads TGTGCCAGCAGCCCTGAGTCACAAGCCTACAATGAGCAGTTCTTC. This sequence encodes CASSPESQAYNEQFF.

J is TRBJ1-1 and V is TRBV19, with TRBD1 identical over 10 bases. This CDR3 has 14 amino acids. Germline lookup yields CDR1 LNHDA and CDR2 SQIVND (reference sequence). J gave up 7 bases and V 5 bases, and 7 bases lay outside the gene matches. CDR3 DNA: TGTGCCAGTAGTCGGGGACAGGGGTTCGATGAAGCTTTCTTT. Translation gives CASSRGQGFDEAFF.

The chain has TRBV14 and TRBJ1-3; D is undetermined. The CDR3 runs to 16 residues. Germline CDR1 and CDR2: SGHDN and FVKESK. V lost 1 base to trimming and J lost 2 bases, with 12 bases between them. CDR3 nucleotide sequence: TGTGCCAGCAGCCAAGGACGGGTTAAGGCTGGAAACACCATATATTTT. Its protein product is CASSQGRVKAGNTIYF.

CDR3 nucleotide sequence: TGTGCCAGCAGTTCCCACATGGGGGGGGAGAACACTGAAGCTTTCTTT. Amino acid sequence: CASSSHMGGENTEAFF. V and J are TRBV28 and TRBJ1-1, with D possibly being TRBD1 (5 bases). The V end lost 4 bases, the J end lost 1 base, and 16 bases lay between the germline ends. Germline CDR1 is MDHEN and CDR2 is SYDVKM. This CDR3 contains 16 residues.

A remark on this clone: A much larger clone differs from this one at a single base, so this may be a read error. This sample also contains other DNA sequences that code for the same CDR3. The V and J genes are TRBV27 and TRBJ1-3; D not certain. The V end lost 6 bases, the J end lost 1 base, and 4 bases lay between the germline ends. CDR1 and CDR2 from the germline V gene are MNHEY and SMNVEV (reference sequence). The CDR3 extends over 12 amino acids. The CDR3 DNA reads as TGTGCCAGCAGGAGTTCTGGAAACACCATATATTTT. It yields the protein CASRSSGNTIYF.

This chain uses TRBV11-3 with TRBJ2-1, with 8 bases aligning to TRBD2. The CDR3 is 15 residues long. The junction had 6 bases not matched to a gene; V was cut back by 1 base and J by 7 bases. The germline gives CDR1 SGHNT, CDR2 YENEEA. CDR3 region: CASSLGGLEENEQFF. The CDR3 DNA is TGTGCCAGCAGCTTAGGGGGACTAGAGGAGAATGAGCAGTTCTTC.

The chain joins TRBV6-6 to TRBJ1-5; 7 nucleotides match TRBD1. The length of the CDR3 is 14 residues. The V gene end was trimmed by 7 bases and the J gene end by 7 bases; junction bases not matched to a gene: 10. The V gene's germline CDR1 is MNHNY and CDR2 SVGAGI (reference sequence). The CDR3 sequence: CASTRGQIGQPQHF. As DNA, the CDR3 is TGTGCCAGCACCAGGGGACAGATTGGGCAGCCCCAGCATTTT.

The chain has TRBV6-4 and TRBJ2-1, with D possibly matching TRBD1 (5 bases). The CDR3 sequence is 13 residues long. Between the trimmed V and J ends, which lost 0 bases and 6 bases, there was a span of 6 bases. CDR1 is MRHNA and CDR2 is SNTAGT in the germline V gene. The CDR3 here is CASSDSTVNEQFF. CDR3 coding DNA: TGTGCCAGCAGTGACTCGACAGTCAATGAGCAGTTCTTC.

This chain uses TRBV7-8 with TRBJ1-3, with 10 positions matching TRBD1. Germline V gene sequence: CDR1 SGHVS, CDR2 FQNEAQ. After removal of 4 bases from V and 3 bases from J, the junction contained 6 bases not matched to a gene. The CDR3 runs to 16 residues. This chain's CDR3 is CASSSRQGASGNTIYF. CDR3 DNA: TGTGCCAGCAGCTCTCGACAGGGGGCAAGTGGAAACACCATATATTTT.

This chain links TRBV30 with TRBJ2-1, with D unresolved. Trimming pared 0 bases from V and 7 bases from J, leaving 10 bases between. Germline CDR1 reads GTSNPN; CDR2 reads SVGIG (reference sequence). This CDR3 has 13 residues. This CDR3 is CAWSVGIENEQFF. CDR3 nucleotide sequence: TGTGCCTGGAGTGTGGGGATCGAGAATGAGCAGTTCTTC. The whole variable domain, filled in from reference TRBV30 and TRBJ2-1, reads SQTIHQWPATLVQPVGSPLSLECTVEGTSNPNLYWYRQAAGRGLQLLFYSVGIGQISSEVPQNLSASRPQDRQFILSSKKLLLSDSGFYLCAWSVGIENEQFFGPGTRLTVL.

The J gene is TRBJ2-3, the V gene TRBV10-3; the D gene is possibly TRBD2 (7 bases). V was clipped by 10 bases and J by 6 bases, with 20 bases between them. CDR3 size: 14 residues. CDR1 is ENHRY and CDR2 is SYGVKD in the germline V gene. CDR3 sequence reads: CATFSGEGGDTQYF. The CDR3 DNA sequence: TGTGCCACCTTCTCAGGGGAGGGGGGGGATACGCAGTATTTT.

The CDR3 protein is CAWSVRGNEQFF. The CDR3, as DNA: TGTGCCTGGAGTGTTAGAGGCAATGAGCAGTTCTTC. The V gene is TRBV30, the J gene TRBJ2-1; D remains unclear. The CDR3 is 12 residues long. Looked up from germline, CDR1 is GTSNPN and CDR2 is SVGIG (reference sequence). The V gene lost 0 bases and the J gene lost 6 bases, with 6 bases spanning the gap.

The V and J genes are TRBV10-3 and TRBJ1-5; tentatively, D is TRBD1 (5 bases). The CDR3 contains 13 residues. Germline-derived CDR1 and CDR2 are ENHRY and SYGVKD. V dropped 0 bases and J dropped 9 bases, with 9 bases sitting between them. The CDR3 region is CAISESEGRPQHF. The CDR3 DNA reads TGTGCCATCAGTGAGTCCGAGGGACGGCCCCAGCATTTT.

This chain joins TRBV7-9 and TRBJ1-1, with 7 bases fitting TRBD1. With V trimmed by 5 bases and J by 11 bases, 8 bases remained unmatched. Looked up from germline, CDR1 is SEHNR and CDR2 is FQNEAQ (reference sequence). The CDR3 is 12 residues long. This CDR3 reads CASSPGQVRAFF. Here the CDR3 DNA reads TGTGCCAGCAGCCCCGGACAGGTTCGCGCTTTCTTT.

The chain employs TRBV27 and TRBJ2-3; no definite D call. CDR1 and CDR2 from the germline V gene are MNHEY and SMNVEV (reference sequence). Trimming pared 9 bases from V and 1 base from J, leaving 20 bases between. The CDR3 is 16 amino acids. CDR3 sequence reads: CASYSAGLPRTDTQYF. CDR3 DNA sequence: TGTGCCAGTTACAGCGCCGGGCTCCCCCGCACAGATACGCAGTATTTT.

The sample holds a few counts of this clone. The chain joins TRBV30 to TRBJ2-3; TRBD2 agrees at 9 bases. Germline values: CDR1 GTSNPN, CDR2 SVGIG (reference sequence). This CDR3 is 14 amino acids long. The junction had 5 bases not matched to a gene; V was cut back by 5 bases and J by 2 bases. The CDR3 bases are TGTGCCTGGGCCAGCGGGAGGCCCACAGATACGCAGTATTTT. Translated, it gives CAWASGRPTDTQYF. Together with reference TRBV30 and TRBJ2-3, the CDR3 gives the full variable domain: SQTIHQWPATLVQPVGSPLSLECTVEGTSNPNLYWYRQAAGRGLQLLFYSVGIGQISSEVPQNLSASRPQDRQFILSSKKLLLSDSGFYLCAWASGRPTDTQYFGPGTRLTVL.

About this clone itself: A read error may account for a junction end that differs from germline. The chain combines TRBV10-3 with TRBJ1-2; weak D call: TRBD1 (5 bases). The V gene's germline CDR1 is ENHRY and CDR2 SYGVKD. The CDR3 consists of 15 residues. The CDR3 spells CAISEPTPTGWGCTF. As DNA, the CDR3 is TGTGCCATCAGTGAGCCCACCCCAACAGGATGGGGCTGCACCTTC.

V is TRBV7-2 and J is TRBJ2-7; the match to TRBD2 covers 9 bases. This CDR3 is 12 amino acids long. Trimming took 10 bases from V and 3 from J; bases not matched to a gene: 4. CDR1 and CDR2 from the germline V gene are SGHTA and FQGNSA. The CDR3 loop is CANVAGVYEQYF. In DNA form, the CDR3 reads TGTGCCAATGTAGCGGGAGTCTACGAGCAGTACTTC.

The rearrangement links TRBV10-1 to TRBJ2-1; 8 positions agree with TRBD1. This CDR3 comprises 13 residues. The trim removed 7 bases at V and 10 bases at J, leaving 9 bases unmatched. The V gene's germline CDR1 is WNHNN and CDR2 SYGVQD (reference sequence). CDR3 nucleotide sequence: TGCGCCAGCACCTCCGGACAGGGAGGCGAGCAGTTCTTC. It encodes CASTSGQGGEQFF.